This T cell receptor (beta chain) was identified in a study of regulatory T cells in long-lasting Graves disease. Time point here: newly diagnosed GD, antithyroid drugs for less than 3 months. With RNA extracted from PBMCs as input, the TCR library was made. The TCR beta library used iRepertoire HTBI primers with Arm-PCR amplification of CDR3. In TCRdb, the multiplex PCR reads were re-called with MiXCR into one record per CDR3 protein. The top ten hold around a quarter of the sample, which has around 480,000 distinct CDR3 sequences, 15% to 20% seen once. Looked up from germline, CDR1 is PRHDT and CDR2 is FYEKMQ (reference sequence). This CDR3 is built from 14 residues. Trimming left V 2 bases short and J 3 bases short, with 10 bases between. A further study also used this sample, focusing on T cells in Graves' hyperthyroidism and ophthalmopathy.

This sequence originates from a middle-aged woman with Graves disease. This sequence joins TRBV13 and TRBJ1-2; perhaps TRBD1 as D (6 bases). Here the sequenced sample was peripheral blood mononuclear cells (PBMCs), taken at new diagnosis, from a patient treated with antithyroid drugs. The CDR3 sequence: CASSLNRADYGYTF. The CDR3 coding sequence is TGTGCCAGCAGCTTAAACAGGGCGGACTATGGCTACACCTTC. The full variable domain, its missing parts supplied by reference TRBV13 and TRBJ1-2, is AAGVIQSPRHLIKEKRETATLKCYPIPRHDTVYWYQQGPGQDPQFLISFYEKMQSDKGSIPDRFSAQQFSDYHSELNMSSLELGDSALYFCASSLNRADYGYTFGSGTRLTVV.